The subject of this entry is one T cell receptor (beta chain). Its specificity is not known. The sample originates from a study of cytomegalovirus exposure and HLA in healthy donors. Study-wide results and limits: Certain sequence variants were highly shared and formed a cluster, and this cluster was likely a sequencing artifact. A later look showed TCR association rates differing by HLA locus, highest for DRB1 and lowest for HLA-C.

V lost 1 base to trimming and J lost 0 bases; unmatched junction nucleotides: 9. Germline V gene lookup returns CDR1 SGHRS and CDR2 YFSETQ. The CDR3 loop spans 18 amino acids. The PCR employed 60 Vbeta primers together with 13 Jbeta primers. Sequencing used immunoSEQ multiplex PCR; TCRdb keeps in-frame clones, though not all of them. The data show 110,000 to 150,000 clones, 80% seen once. The source of this sequence is a female donor in good health and CMV-seronegative. Source material: PBMCs. The chain carries TRBV5-1 and TRBJ2-1; 8 nucleotides agree with TRBD2. CDR3 coding DNA: TGCGCCAGCAGCTTGAAAGGGAGAGCGGGAGTCTCCTACAATGAGCAGTTCTTC. Protein: CASSLKGRAGVSYNEQFF.